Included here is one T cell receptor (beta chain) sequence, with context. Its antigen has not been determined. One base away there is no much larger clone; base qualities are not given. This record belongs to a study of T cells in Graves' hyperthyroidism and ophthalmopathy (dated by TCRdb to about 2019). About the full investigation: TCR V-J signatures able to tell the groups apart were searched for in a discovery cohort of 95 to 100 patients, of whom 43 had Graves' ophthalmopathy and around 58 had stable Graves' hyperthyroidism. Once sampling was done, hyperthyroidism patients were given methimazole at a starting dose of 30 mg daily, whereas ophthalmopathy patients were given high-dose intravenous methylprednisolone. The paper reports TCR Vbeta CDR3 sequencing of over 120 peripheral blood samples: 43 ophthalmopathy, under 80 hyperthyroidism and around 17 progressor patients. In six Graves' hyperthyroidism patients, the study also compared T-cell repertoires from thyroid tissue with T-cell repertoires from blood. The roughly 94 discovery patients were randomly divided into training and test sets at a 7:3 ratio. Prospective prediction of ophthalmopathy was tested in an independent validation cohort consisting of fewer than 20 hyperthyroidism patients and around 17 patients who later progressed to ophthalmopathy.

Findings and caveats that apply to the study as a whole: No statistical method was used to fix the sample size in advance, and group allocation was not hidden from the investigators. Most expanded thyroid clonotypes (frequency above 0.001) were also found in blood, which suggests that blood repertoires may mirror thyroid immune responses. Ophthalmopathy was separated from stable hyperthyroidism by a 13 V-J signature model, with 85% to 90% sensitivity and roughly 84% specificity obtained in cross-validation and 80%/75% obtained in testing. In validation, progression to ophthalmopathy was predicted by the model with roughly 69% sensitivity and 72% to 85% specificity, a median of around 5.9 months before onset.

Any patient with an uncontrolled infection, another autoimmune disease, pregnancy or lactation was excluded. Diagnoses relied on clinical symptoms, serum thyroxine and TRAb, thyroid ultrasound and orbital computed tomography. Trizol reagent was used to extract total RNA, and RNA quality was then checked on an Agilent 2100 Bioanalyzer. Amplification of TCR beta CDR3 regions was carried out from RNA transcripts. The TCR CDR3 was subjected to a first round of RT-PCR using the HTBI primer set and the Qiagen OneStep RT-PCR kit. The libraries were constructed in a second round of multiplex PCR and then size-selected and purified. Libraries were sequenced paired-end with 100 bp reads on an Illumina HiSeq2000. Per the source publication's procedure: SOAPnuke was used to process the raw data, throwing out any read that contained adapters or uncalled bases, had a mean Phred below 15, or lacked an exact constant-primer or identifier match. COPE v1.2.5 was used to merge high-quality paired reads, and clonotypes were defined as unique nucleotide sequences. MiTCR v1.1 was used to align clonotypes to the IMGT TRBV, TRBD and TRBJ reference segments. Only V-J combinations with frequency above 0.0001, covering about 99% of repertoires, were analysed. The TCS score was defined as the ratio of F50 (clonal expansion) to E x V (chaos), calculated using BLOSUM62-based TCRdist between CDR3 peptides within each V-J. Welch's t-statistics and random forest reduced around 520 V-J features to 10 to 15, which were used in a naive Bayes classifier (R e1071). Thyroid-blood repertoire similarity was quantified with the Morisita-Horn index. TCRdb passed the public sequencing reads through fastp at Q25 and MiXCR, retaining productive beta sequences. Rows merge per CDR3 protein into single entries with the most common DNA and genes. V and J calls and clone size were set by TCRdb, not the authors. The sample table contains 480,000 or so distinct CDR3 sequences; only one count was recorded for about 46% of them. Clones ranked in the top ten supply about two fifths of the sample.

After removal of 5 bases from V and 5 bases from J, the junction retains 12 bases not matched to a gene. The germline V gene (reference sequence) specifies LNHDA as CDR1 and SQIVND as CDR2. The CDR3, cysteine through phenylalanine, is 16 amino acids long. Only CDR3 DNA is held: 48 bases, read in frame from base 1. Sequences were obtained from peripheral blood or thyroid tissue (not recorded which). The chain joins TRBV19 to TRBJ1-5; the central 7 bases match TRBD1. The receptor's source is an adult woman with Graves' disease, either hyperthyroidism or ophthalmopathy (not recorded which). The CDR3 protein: CASSSYRGGGDQPQHF. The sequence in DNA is TGTGCCAGTAGTTCCTACAGGGGAGGGGGTGATCAGCCCCAGCATTTT. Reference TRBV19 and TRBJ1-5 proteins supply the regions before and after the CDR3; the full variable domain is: DGGITQSPKYLFRKEGQNVTLSCEQNLNHDAMYWYRQDPGQGLRLIYYSQIVNDFQKGDIAEGYSVSREKKESFPLTVTSAQKNPTAFYLCASSSYRGGGDQPQHFGDGTRLSIL.